The T cell receptor (beta chain) described here comes from a study of PD-L1 blockade in urothelial cancer. With V trimmed by 7 bases and J by 0 bases, 5 bases remained unmatched. Germline V gene lookup returns CDR1 MDHEN and CDR2 SYDVKM. The CDR3 consists of 14 residues. Sequencing was performed with immunoSEQ multiplex PCR; in TCRdb, only in-frame clones are kept and a portion is missing. The table includes under 70,000 clones, approximately 75% detected once. The time point: pretreatment peripheral blood. Sequencing used PBMCs, obtained around atezolizumab (anti-PD-L1) treatment. The V and J genes are TRBV28 and TRBJ2-7, with 8 positions matching TRBD1. This receptor was obtained from an older man with urothelial cancer. The CDR3 protein is CASTPGQVSYEQYF. The CDR3 nucleotides are TGTGCCAGCACCCCGGGACAGGTCTCCTACGAGCAGTACTTC.